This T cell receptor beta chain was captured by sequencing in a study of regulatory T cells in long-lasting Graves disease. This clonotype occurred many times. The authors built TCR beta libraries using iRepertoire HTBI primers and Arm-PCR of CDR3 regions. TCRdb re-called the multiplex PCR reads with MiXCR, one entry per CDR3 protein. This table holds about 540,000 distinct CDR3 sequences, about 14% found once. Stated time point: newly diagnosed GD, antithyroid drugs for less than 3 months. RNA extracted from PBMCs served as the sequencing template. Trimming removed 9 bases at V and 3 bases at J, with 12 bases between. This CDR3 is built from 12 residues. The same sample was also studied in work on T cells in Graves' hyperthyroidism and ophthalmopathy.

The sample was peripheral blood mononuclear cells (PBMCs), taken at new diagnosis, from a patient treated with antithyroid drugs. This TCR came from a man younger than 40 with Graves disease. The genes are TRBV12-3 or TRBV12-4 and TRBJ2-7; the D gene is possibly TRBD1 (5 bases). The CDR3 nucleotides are TGTGCCAGTAGTAAGGGGTACTACGAGCAGTACTTC. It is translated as CASSKGYYEQYF.